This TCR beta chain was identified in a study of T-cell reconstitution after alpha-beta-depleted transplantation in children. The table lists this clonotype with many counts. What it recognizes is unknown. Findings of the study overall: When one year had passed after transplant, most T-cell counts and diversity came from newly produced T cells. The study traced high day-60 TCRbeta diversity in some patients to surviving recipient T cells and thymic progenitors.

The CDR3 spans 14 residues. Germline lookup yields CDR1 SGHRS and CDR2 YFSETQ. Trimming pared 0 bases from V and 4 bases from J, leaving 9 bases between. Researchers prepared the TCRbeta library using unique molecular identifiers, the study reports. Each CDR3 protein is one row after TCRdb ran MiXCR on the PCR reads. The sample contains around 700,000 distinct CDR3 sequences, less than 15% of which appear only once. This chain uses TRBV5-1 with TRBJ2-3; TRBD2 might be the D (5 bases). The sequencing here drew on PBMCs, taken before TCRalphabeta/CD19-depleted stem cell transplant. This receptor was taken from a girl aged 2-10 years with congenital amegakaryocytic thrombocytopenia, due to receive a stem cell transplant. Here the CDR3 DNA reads TGCGCCAGCAGCTTGGCGGGGTCCCCAGATACGCAGTATTTT. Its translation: CASSLAGSPDTQYF.